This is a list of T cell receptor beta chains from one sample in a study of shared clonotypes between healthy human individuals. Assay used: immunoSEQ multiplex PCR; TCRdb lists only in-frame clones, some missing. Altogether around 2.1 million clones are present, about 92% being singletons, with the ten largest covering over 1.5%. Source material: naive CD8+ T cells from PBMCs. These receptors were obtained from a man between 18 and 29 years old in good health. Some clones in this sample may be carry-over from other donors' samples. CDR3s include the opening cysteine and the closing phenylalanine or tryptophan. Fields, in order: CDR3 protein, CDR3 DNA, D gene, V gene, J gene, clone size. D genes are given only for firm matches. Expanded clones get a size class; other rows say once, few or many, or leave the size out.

CDR3: CASSVGTSPDNEQFF
DNA: TGTGCCAGCAGCGTAGGGACTAGCCCAGACAATGAGCAGTTCTTC
D: TRBD2
V: TRBV9
J: TRBJ2-1
size: once

CDR3: CASSHPIPTQREGPHEQYF
DNA: TGTGCCAGCAGCCACCCAATCCCGACCCAGCGGGAGGGCCCCCACGAGCAGTACTTC
D: TRBD2
V: TRBV11-2
J: TRBJ2-7
size: NA

CDR3: CAIGVTAYGGELFF
DNA: TGTGCCATCGGGGTGACGGCCTATGGCGGGGAGCTGTTTTTT
D: NA
V: TRBV6-5
J: TRBJ2-2
size: NA

CDR3: CASSPRRARGNTIYF
DNA: TGTGCCAGCAGCCCCCGGAGGGCCAGGGGAAACACCATATATTTT
D: NA
V: TRBV28
J: TRBJ1-3
size: NA

CDR3: CASSAPGQSGYTF
DNA: TGTGCCAGTAGTGCGCCGGGACAGAGTGGCTACACCTTC
D: TRBD1
V: TRBV19
J: TRBJ1-2
size: few

CDR3: CASSLRQTYEQYF
DNA: TGTGCCAGCAGTTTAAGACAAACCTACGAGCAGTACTTC
D: NA
V: TRBV27
J: TRBJ2-7
size: NA

CDR3: CSAKGDTTNYGYTF
DNA: TGCAGCGCCAAGGGGGATACGACTAACTATGGCTACACCTTC
D: NA
V: TRBV29-1
J: TRBJ1-2
size: NA

CDR3: CSAPLAGAYNEQFF
DNA: TGCAGCGCCCCGCTAGCGGGGGCCTACAATGAGCAGTTCTTC
D: TRBD2
V: TRBV29-1
J: TRBJ2-1
size: NA

CDR3: CASSPMNTEAFF
DNA: TGTGCCAGCAGCCCTATGAACACTGAAGCTTTCTTT
D: NA
V: TRBV28
J: TRBJ1-1
size: NA

CDR3: CASTGYEQYF
DNA: TGTGCCAGCACGGGTTACGAGCAGTACTTC
D: NA
V: TRBV6-1
J: TRBJ2-7
size: NA

CDR3: CASSWGQTYEQYF
DNA: TGTGCCAGTAGTTGGGGACAGACCTACGAGCAGTACTTC
D: TRBD1
V: TRBV19
J: TRBJ2-7
size: few

CDR3: CASSSRGDVEQFF
DNA: TGTGCCAGCAGTTCCCGCGGGGACGTTGAGCAGTTCTTC
D: NA
V: TRBV27
J: TRBJ2-1
size: NA

CDR3: CASSALGGAATEAFF
DNA: TGTGCCAGCAGTGCCTTGGGTGGGGCCGCCACTGAAGCTTTCTTT
D: NA
V: TRBV6-6
J: TRBJ1-1
size: NA

CDR3: CASTHNPSGSPSTDTQYF
DNA: TGTGCCAGCACCCACAACCCTAGCGGGAGCCCTAGCACAGATACGCAGTATTTT
D: TRBD2
V: TRBV7-9
J: TRBJ2-3
size: NA

CDR3: CASSLAGGRYTEAFF
DNA: TGTGCCAGCAGCTTAGCGGGGGGGCGTTACACTGAAGCTTTCTTT
D: NA
V: TRBV7-8
J: TRBJ1-1
size: NA

CDR3: CASSSRDRGLNEQYF
DNA: TGTGCCAGCAGCTCGAGGGACAGGGGTCTCAACGAGCAGTACTTC
D: TRBD1
V: TRBV7-9
J: TRBJ2-7
size: NA

CDR3: CASSLVSGQTRLISF
DNA: TGTGCCAGCAGCTTAGTTTCAGGGCAGACTCGCTTGATATCCTTC
D: NA
V: TRBV11-3
J: TRBJ2-7
size: once

CDR3: CASSLVVGDTGELFF
DNA: TGTGCCAGCAGCTTAGTCGTGGGAGACACCGGGGAGCTGTTTTTT
D: NA
V: TRBV7-2
J: TRBJ2-2
size: NA

CDR3: CASSLAREQYF
DNA: TGTGCCAGCAGCTTAGCACGCGAGCAGTACTTC
D: NA
V: TRBV11-2
J: TRBJ2-7
size: few

CDR3: CSARNKSYSNQPQHF
DNA: TGCAGCGCCCGAAACAAGTCATATAGCAATCAGCCCCAGCATTTT
D: NA
V: TRBV29-1
J: TRBJ1-5
size: NA

CDR3: CARKLQPTNEKLFF
DNA: TGTGCCAGAAAGCTGCAGCCAACTAATGAAAAACTGTTTTTT
D: NA
V: TRBV25-1
J: TRBJ1-4
size: NA

CDR3: CASSQVTEGHNEQFF
DNA: TGCGCCAGCAGCCAAGTAACTGAAGGGCACAATGAGCAGTTCTTC
D: NA
V: TRBV4-3
J: TRBJ2-1
size: NA

CDR3: CASSLYHRDGAYEQYF
DNA: TGTGCCAGCAGCTTATACCATCGGGACGGAGCCTACGAGCAGTACTTC
D: NA
V: TRBV11-2
J: TRBJ2-7
size: NA

CDR3: CASSLMAGTYEQYF
DNA: TGTGCCAGCAGTTTAATGGCAGGAACCTACGAGCAGTACTTC
D: NA
V: TRBV27
J: TRBJ2-7
size: once

CDR3: CASSLEAVGGLEGYF
DNA: TGTGCCAGCAGCTTAGAGGCTGTGGGGGGACTTGAGGGGTACTTC
D: NA
V: TRBV7-2
J: TRBJ2-7
size: NA

CDR3: CASSRPETGVLGEQYF
DNA: TGTGCCAGCAGCCGTCCGGAGACAGGGGTCCTTGGGGAGCAGTACTTC
D: TRBD1
V: TRBV28
J: TRBJ2-7
size: NA

CDR3: CASSLWTGTRNGYTF
DNA: TGTGCCAGCAGCTTATGGACAGGTACTCGCAATGGCTACACCTTC
D: TRBD1
V: TRBV7-9
J: TRBJ1-2
size: NA

CDR3: CASSLGGYGYTF
DNA: TGTGCCAGCAGCTTGGGAGGCTATGGCTACACCTTC
D: NA
V: TRBV5-6
J: TRBJ1-2
size: NA

CDR3: CASSDTGNTEAFF
DNA: TGTGCCAGCAGTGATACCGGGAACACTGAAGCTTTCTTT
D: NA
V: TRBV25-1
J: TRBJ1-1
size: NA